These 2 T cell receptor beta chains were all obtained from the same sample, sequenced in a study of blood T cell repertoires in COVID-19. Produced via immunoSEQ multiplex PCR; TCRdb's table is partial and in-frame only. The repertoire holds 60,000 to 80,000 clones, with 70% to 90% as singletons. Material: peripheral blood. These receptors came from a middle-aged man with acute or convalescent COVID-19.

The chain joins TRBV5-1 to TRBJ1-2, with D tentatively TRBD1 (5 bases). CDR1 and CDR2 from the germline V gene are SGHRS and YFSETQ. V was pared by 5 bases and J by 6 bases, with 17 bases between. The CDR3 consists of 14 residues. This CDR3 is CASRQEGSGDGYTF. The CDR3 DNA reads TGCGCCAGCAGACAGGAGGGTTCTGGGGATGGCTACACCTTC.

The chain combines TRBV7-3 with TRBJ1-6, with D maybe TRBD1 (5 bases). V was cut by 1 base and J by 9 bases, with 13 bases left in between. Germline loops: CDR1 SGHTA, CDR2 FQGTGA. This CDR3 comprises 15 residues. The CDR3 loop reads CASSLKAGSGSPLHF. CDR3 coding DNA: TGTGCCAGCAGCTTAAAGGCAGGGTCGGGTTCACCCCTCCACTTT.